The next 9 T cell receptor beta chains were all read from a single sample in a study of Graves' ophthalmopathy and Graves' hyperthyroidism. RNA transcripts were the template, and TCR beta CDR3 regions were amplified from them. Amplification began with first-round RT-PCR using HTBI primers, then second-round multiplex PCR was performed. TCRdb re-called the multiplex PCR reads with MiXCR, one entry per CDR3 protein. The sample holds 650,000 to 800,000 distinct CDR3 sequences, roughly 41% seen once. Sequencing was carried out using peripheral blood. These receptors all stem from an adult man with Graves' ophthalmopathy.

This clonotype has at least ten counts. V and J are TRBV5-6 and TRBJ1-2, with no clear D. The CDR3 is 12 amino acids. The germline V and J ends were trimmed by 0 bases and 2 bases, with 2 bases remaining between them. Germline CDR1 is SGHDT and CDR2 is YYEEEE. The CDR3 here is CASSLVNYGYTF. Written as DNA, the CDR3 is TGTGCCAGCAGCTTGGTGAACTATGGCTACACCTTC.

This chain uses TRBV7-2 with TRBJ1-2; 9 bases are shared with TRBD1. J was trimmed by 4 bases and V by 4 bases; bases with no gene match: 16. The CDR3 runs 18 residues. Germline CDR1 is SGHTA and CDR2 is FQGNSA. This chain's CDR3 is CASSWAVGDRVLGYGYTF. CDR3 DNA sequence: TGTGCCAGCAGCTGGGCGGTGGGGGACAGGGTGCTGGGCTATGGCTACACCTTC.

Notes on this clonotype: A much larger clone is a single base away; this may be a read error. This chain links TRBV29-1 with TRBJ1-1, with a tentative D call TRBD1 (6 bases). Germline V lookup: CDR1 SQVTM, CDR2 ANQGSEA. This CDR3 contains 13 residues. V was shortened by 7 bases and J by 1 base, with 13 bases between the two germline ends. CDR3 loop: CSAKTGWNTEAFF. The CDR3 region has the DNA TGCAGCGCAAAGACAGGATGGAACACTGAAGCTTTCTTT. Together with reference TRBV29-1 and TRBJ1-1, the CDR3 gives the full variable domain: SAVISQKPSRDICQRGTSLTIQCQVDSQVTMMFWYRQQPGQSLTLIATANQGSEATYESGFVIDKFPISRPNLTFSTLTVSNMSPEDSSIYLCSAKTGWNTEAFFGQGTRLTVV.

This clonotype has at least ten counts. The chain links TRBV12-3 or TRBV12-4 to TRBJ1-1, with D hard to call. The CDR3 consists of 15 residues. Trimming removed 6 bases from V and 5 bases from J, with 19 bases in between. The CDR3 coding sequence is TGTGCCAGCAGCTTAACCGCGGGCCGTCAGACTGAAGCTTTCTTT. Its translation is CASSLTAGRQTEAFF.

The CDR3 nucleotides read TGTGCCACCAGTGTTGCAGACAGGGACCAAGATTCCAATCAGCCCCAGCATTTT. Translating gives CATSVADRDQDSNQPQHF. The chain has TRBV15 and TRBJ1-5, with 7 bases aligning to TRBD1. V shed 6 bases, J shed 3 bases, and the junction held 17 bases outside the gene matches. Germline values: CDR1 LNHNV, CDR2 YYDKDF (reference sequence). This CDR3 region has 18 residues.

This clonotype was found many times. J is TRBJ2-7 and V is TRBV7-9; the D gene could be TRBD1 or TRBD2 (5 bases each). V was trimmed by 0 bases and J by 5 bases, leaving 14 bases between them. This CDR3 has 15 residues. CDR1 SEHNR and CDR2 FQNEAQ come from the germline V gene (reference sequence). CDR3 nucleotide sequence: TGTGCCAGCAGCTTAGCGGGGACCAGGAGCCACGAGCAGTACTTC. Translating gives CASSLAGTRSHEQYF.

The chain's CDR3 is CASSASNRVMNTEAFF. The CDR3 coding sequence is TGTGCCAGCAGCGCCTCAAACAGGGTCATGAACACTGAAGCTTTCTTT. The chain has TRBV7-8 and TRBJ1-1; weak D call: TRBD1 (6 bases). V lost 5 bases and J 0 bases, leaving 16 bases between the germline ends. CDR1 and CDR2 (germline): SGHVS, FQNEAQ. CDR3 length: 16 residues.

The sample holds a few counts of this clonotype. V usage is TRBV7-2 and J usage is TRBJ2-7; the match to TRBD1 covers 7 bases. The CDR3 loop spans 15 amino acids. CDR1 is SGHTA and CDR2 is FQGNSA in the germline V gene. The V and J ends lost 5 bases and 5 bases, in that order; junction bases with no gene match: 12. The chain's CDR3 is CASSPKETGRNEQYF. The CDR3 region has the DNA TGTGCCAGCAGCCCAAAAGAGACAGGGCGGAACGAGCAGTACTTC.

The J gene is TRBJ1-6, the V gene TRBV25-1; 9 bases line up with TRBD1. Germline-derived CDR1 and CDR2 are MGHDK and SYGVNS. The CDR3 totals 17 residues. Trimming took 5 bases from V and 3 from J; bases not matched to a gene: 8. CDR3 in DNA: TGTGCCAGCAGTTCGGGACAGGGACGTAGCTATAATTCACCCCTCCACTTT. This translates into CASSSGQGRSYNSPLHF.